This entry lists 9 T cell receptor beta chains sequenced from one sample in a study of T cell changes during pregnancy in multiple sclerosis. Libraries were prepared by immunoSEQ multiplex PCR; TCRdb keeps only in-frame clonotypes and omits some of them. There are 40,000 to 50,000 clones in the sample; about 90% occur only once, and approximately 2% lies in the top ten. The source material was CD4+ T cells from peripheral blood mononuclear cells, sampled after pregnancy. These receptors originate from a female donor in good health, enrolled as a control in a pregnancy study.

The count of this clone is one. The chain combines TRBV4-2 with TRBJ2-3, with 8 bases identical to TRBD2. CDR3 length: 16 residues. V was clipped by 1 base and J by 4 bases; unmatched bases: 7. Germline V CDR1 and CDR2: LGHNA, YNFKEQ. The CDR3 region is CASSQASGRGSDTQYF. The DNA of the CDR3 is TGTGCCAGCAGCCAAGCCAGCGGGAGAGGGTCAGATACGCAGTATTTT.

The chain couples TRBV4-1 to TRBJ1-4; perhaps TRBD1 as D (5 bases). The V gene lost 3 bases and the J gene lost 4 bases, with 15 bases spanning the gap. This CDR3 contains 16 residues. Germline CDR1 reads MGHRA; CDR2 reads YSYEKL. CDR3 amino acids: CASSHPRGGDNEKLFF. CDR3 in DNA: TGCGCCAGCAGCCACCCAAGGGGAGGGGATAATGAAAAACTGTTTTTT.

This clone has a single count. The chain recombines TRBV6-4 with TRBJ1-1; a weak D match, TRBD1 (6 bases). The length of the CDR3 is 15 residues. Trimming took off 8 bases at V and 1 base at J, with 17 bases between the two ends. Per germline, CDR1 MRHNA and CDR2 SNTAGT. DNA of the CDR3: TGTGCCAGCCCTATCTGGGACACTTCGAACACTGAAGCTTTCTTT. Encoded protein: CASPIWDTSNTEAFF.

A single count supports this clone. This chain uses TRBV28 with TRBJ2-2, with 10 bases lining up with TRBD1. This CDR3 spans 17 amino acids. Germline values: CDR1 MDHEN, CDR2 SYDVKM. Unmatched junction bases numbered 10, after V lost 5 bases and J lost 4 bases. The CDR3 here is CASSPPPGTGATGELFF. For the CDR3, the DNA is TGTGCCAGCAGTCCCCCCCCTGGGACAGGGGCCACCGGGGAGCTGTTTTTT.

In its sample, this clone was seen once. The chain recombines TRBV27 with TRBJ2-1; D might be TRBD1 (5 bases). The ends were cut back, 7 bases at V and 5 bases at J, with 21 bases in the middle. Per the germline V gene, CDR1 is MNHEY and CDR2 is SMNVEV (reference sequence). The CDR3 is made up of 16 amino acids. CDR3 protein: CASNRRSKGSDNEQFF. The CDR3 DNA sequence: TGTGCCAGCAATCGACGAAGCAAGGGGTCTGACAATGAGCAGTTCTTC.

The genes are TRBV19 and TRBJ2-1; 8 positions agree with TRBD2. The CDR3 is made up of 17 amino acids. Germline V lookup: CDR1 LNHDA, CDR2 SQIVND (reference sequence). The trim removed 7 bases at V and 1 base at J, leaving 12 bases unmatched. Here the CDR3 DNA reads TGTGCCAGTACCCCCTGGGGACTAGGCGGGTCCTACAATGAGCAGTTCTTC. It codes for CASTPWGLGGSYNEQFF.

The rearrangement uses TRBV5-4 and TRBJ1-1; the D gene is possibly TRBD1 (5 bases). Germline-derived CDR1 and CDR2 are SGHNT and YYREEE (reference sequence). This CDR3 comprises 14 residues. Trimming shortened V by 4 bases and J by 1 base, and 11 bases separated the two germline ends. Here the CDR3 reads CASSTRDWNTEAFF. The CDR3 DNA sequence: TGTGCCAGCAGCACCCGGGACTGGAACACTGAAGCTTTCTTT.

The chain combines TRBV5-1 with TRBJ2-5; 8 positions agree with TRBD1. The germline V gene encodes CDR1 SGHRS and CDR2 YFSETQ. J was trimmed by 2 bases and V by 3 bases; bases with no gene match: 6. This CDR3 region has 15 residues. CDR3 DNA: TGCGCCAGCAGCTCCGGACAGGGATATCAAGAGACCCAGTACTTC. As protein: CASSSGQGYQETQYF. The full variable domain, in which reference TRBV5-1 and TRBJ2-5 provide the parts outside the CDR3, is KAGVTQTPRYLIKTRGQQVTLSCSPISGHRSVSWYQQTPGQGLQFLFEYFSETQRNKGNFPGRFSGRQFSNSRSEMNVSTLELGDSALYLCASSSGQGYQETQYFGPGTRLLVL.

The V and J genes are TRBV4-2 and TRBJ2-3; possible D gene TRBD1, 6 bases. Per the germline V gene, CDR1 is LGHNA and CDR2 is YNFKEQ. The CDR3 extends over 15 amino acids. Trimming stripped 3 bases from V and 0 bases from J, with 10 bases between. The CDR3 region is CASSQDTGSTDTQYF. CDR3 nucleotides: TGTGCCAGCAGCCAGGACACAGGGAGCACAGATACGCAGTATTTT.